The source of this T cell receptor beta chain is a study of T cells in Graves' hyperthyroidism and ophthalmopathy. CDR3 size: 14 residues. Germline CDR1 reads ENHRY; CDR2 reads SYGVKD. Stability of Graves' hyperthyroidism was defined as absent ophthalmopathy progression within 18 months. Participants, patients aged 18 to 65, had newly diagnosed hyperthyroidism with a duration under 2 months. Used for diagnoses were clinical symptoms, serum thyroxine and TRAb, thyroid ultrasound and orbital computed tomography. From RNA transcripts, TCR beta CDR3 regions were amplified. The HTBI primer set drove a first-round RT-PCR of the TCR CDR3. One entry per CDR3 protein results from TCRdb running MiXCR on the multiplex PCR reads. The sample yields roughly 570,000 distinct CDR3 sequences, about half seen once. This clonotype was recorded a few times. The antigen is unknown. This may arise from a read error, as a much more abundant clone is one base away.

The study's findings and limits: Blood also carried most thyroid clonotypes expanded above 0.001.

The V call is TRBV10-3, the J call TRBJ1-4; TRBD1 aligns across 7 bases. Sequencing used peripheral blood or thyroid tissue (not recorded which). The TCR sequence derives from a woman under 30 with Graves' hyperthyroidism. The CDR3 sequence: CATKTGTDSEKLLF. The CDR3 DNA reads as TGTGCCACGAAAACCGGGACAGACTCGGAAAAACTGCTTTTT.